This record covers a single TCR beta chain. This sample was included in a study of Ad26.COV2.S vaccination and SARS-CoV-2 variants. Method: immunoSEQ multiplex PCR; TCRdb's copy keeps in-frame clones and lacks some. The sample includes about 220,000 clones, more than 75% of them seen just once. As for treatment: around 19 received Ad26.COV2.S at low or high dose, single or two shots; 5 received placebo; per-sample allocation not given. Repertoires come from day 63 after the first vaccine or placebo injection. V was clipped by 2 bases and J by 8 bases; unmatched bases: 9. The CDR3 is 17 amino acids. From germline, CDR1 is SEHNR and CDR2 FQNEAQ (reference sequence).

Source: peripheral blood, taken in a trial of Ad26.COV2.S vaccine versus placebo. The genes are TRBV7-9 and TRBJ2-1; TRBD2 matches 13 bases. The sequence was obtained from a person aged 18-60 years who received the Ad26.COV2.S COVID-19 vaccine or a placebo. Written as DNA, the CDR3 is TGTGCCAGCAGCTTACGACTAGCGGGAGGAAGTCGCGATGAGCAGTTCTTC. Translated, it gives CASSLRLAGGSRDEQFF.